This TCR beta chain was identified in a study of control samples from healthy donors and cancer patients. Here immunoSEQ multiplex PCR was the method, and the copy in TCRdb shows in-frame clones only, minus some. The table shows 150,000 or so clones, with 85% to 95% occurring only once. Germline CDR1 is SGDLS and CDR2 is YYNGEE. The V gene end was trimmed by 0 bases and the J gene end by 2 bases; junction bases not matched to a gene: 5. CDR3 length equals 16 residues. The material sequenced was blood. The rearrangement joins TRBV9 to TRBJ2-3; 8 nucleotides align to TRBD2. The sequence came from a middle-aged man in good health. The CDR3 loop is CASSVERGGNTDTQYF. For the CDR3, the DNA is TGTGCCAGCAGCGTAGAGCGCGGGGGGAACACAGATACGCAGTATTTT. Complete variable domain (other parts from reference TRBV9 and TRBJ2-3): DSGVTQTPKHLITATGQRVTLRCSPRSGDLSVYWYQQSLDQGLQFLIQYYNGEERAKGNILERFSAQQFPDLHSELNLSSLELGDSALYFCASSVERGGNTDTQYFGPGTRLTVL.